This entry lists 6 T cell receptor beta chains sequenced from one sample in a study of blood T cell repertoires in COVID-19. Here immunoSEQ multiplex PCR was the method, and the copy in TCRdb shows in-frame clones only, minus some. The data hold 80,000 to 95,000 clones, with about four fifths observed a single time. The sequencing input was peripheral blood. The receptor source for this set is an elderly man with COVID-19, enrolled during active disease.

The V call is TRBV30, the J call TRBJ1-2, with 8 bases matching TRBD1. The junction had 12 bases not matched to a gene; V was cut back by 2 bases and J by 7 bases. CDR3 length: 15 residues. CDR1 is GTSNPN and CDR2 is SVGIG in the germline V gene (reference sequence). CDR3 sequence (DNA): TGTGCCTGGAGTTCTCTCGGGACAGGCACATCTGGCTACACCTTC. It specifies CAWSSLGTGTSGYTF.

The rearrangement uses TRBV18 and TRBJ1-4; D is unclear. This CDR3 region has 15 residues. Trimming cost V 1 base and J 0 bases, with 6 bases left between them. CDR1 is KGHSH and CDR2 is LQKENI in the germline V gene. DNA of the CDR3: TGTGCCAGCTCACCACAGAGGTCAACTAATGAAAAACTGTTTTTT. Amino acid sequence: CASSPQRSTNEKLFF.

In this sample, this clone turned up once. V and J are TRBV21-1 and TRBJ1-1. TRBV21-1 constitutes a pseudogene. The CDR3 has 14 amino acids. The CDR3 nucleotides are TGTGCCAGCAGGGAGGGGTTAATGAACACTGAAGCTTTCTTT. Its translation: CASREGLMNTEAFF.

The V and J genes are TRBV5-4 and TRBJ2-3; a weak D match, TRBD2 (5 bases). Germline lookup yields CDR1 SGHNT and CDR2 YYREEE (reference sequence). The V end lost 4 bases, the J end lost 3 bases, and 9 bases lay between the germline ends. The CDR3 is made up of 13 amino acids. This CDR3 is CASSISGTDTQYF. For the CDR3, the DNA is TGTGCCAGCAGCATCTCGGGAACAGATACGCAGTATTTT.

This clone was recorded a few times. The junction shows a germline mismatch at one end, possibly a read error. This rearrangement joins TRBV5-8 to TRBJ1-1; TRBD1 agrees at 9 bases. The CDR3 extends over 12 amino acids. The V gene's germline CDR1 is SGHTS and CDR2 YDEGEE. The chain's CDR3 is CASSLRTGVALF. CDR3 bases: TGTGCCAGCAGCTTAAGGACAGGGGTCGCCCTCTTT.

This chain connects TRBV7-2 to TRBJ1-5; possible D gene TRBD1, 5 bases. CDR1 is SGHTA and CDR2 is FQGNSA in the germline V gene. The CDR3 loop spans 16 amino acids. Trimming removed 1 base from V and 2 bases from J, with 12 bases in between. DNA of the CDR3: TGTGCCAGCAGCTTAGTCGGGGGTGGCGGCAATCAGCCCCAGCATTTT. Translating it yields CASSLVGGGGNQPQHF.